These T cell receptor beta chains were read from a single sample in a study of shared clonotypes between healthy human individuals. The data were produced by immunoSEQ multiplex PCR, yet TCRdb's version contains in-frame clones alone and is incomplete. The sample carries under 2.5 million clones, about nine tenths recorded once. Sequencing used naive CD4+ T cells from PBMCs. Every receptor here comes from a man aged 18 to 29 in good health. Some clones in this sample may be carry-over from other donors' samples. CDR3s include the opening cysteine and the closing phenylalanine or tryptophan. A D gene is named only where the DNA matches it firmly. Clone size, where shown, is once, few, many, or a class for clones that have expanded.

clone_size,v_call,j_call,d_call,cdr3_aa,cdr3_nt
-,TRBV6-6,TRBJ2-3,TRBD2,CASRGLAGGPYTQYF,TGTGCCAGCAGGGGACTAGCGGGAGGGCCATATACGCAGTATTTT
-,TRBV29-1,TRBJ2-1,-,CSVEVTREYSGQFF,TGCAGCGTTGAAGTAACCCGGGAGTACTCCGGGCAGTTCTTC
-,TRBV7-8,TRBJ1-2,-,CASSPQGGMAYGYTF,TGTGCCAGCAGCCCCCAAGGGGGGATGGCCTATGGCTACACCTTC
once,TRBV19,TRBJ2-2,TRBD1,CASSIDRGFSGELFF,TGTGCCAGTAGTATCGACAGGGGGTTCAGCGGGGAGCTGTTTTTT
-,TRBV28,TRBJ2-3,-,CASSLSGGGTDTQYF,TGTGCCAGCAGTTTAAGTGGGGGTGGGACAGATACGCAGTATTTT
-,TRBV6-5,TRBJ2-7,-,CASSFGGSSYEQYF,TGTGCCAGCAGTTTTGGTGGCAGCTCCTACGAGCAGTACTTC
-,TRBV28,TRBJ1-2,-,CATLRGVDYGYTF,TGTGCCACCCTTAGAGGGGTTGACTATGGCTACACCTTC
-,TRBV9,TRBJ2-5,TRBD2,CASSVTSARRGRETQYF,TGTGCCAGCAGCGTAACGTCCGCCCGTCGCGGGAGGGAGACCCAGTACTTC
-,TRBV19,TRBJ2-1,-,CASSTRTPSSYNEQFF,TGTGCCAGTAGTACACGGACCCCTAGCTCCTACAATGAGCAGTTCTTC
-,TRBV6-5,TRBJ1-4,-,CASSYRGGDEKLFF,TGTGCCAGCAGTTACAGGGGCGGGGATGAAAAACTGTTTTTT
-,TRBV6-8,TRBJ1-1,-,CASSYPPAGDLTEAFF,TGTGCCAGCAGTTACCCCCCGGCTGGGGATCTCACTGAAGCTTTCTTT
-,TRBV28,TRBJ2-7,-,CASSLVGNYEQYF,TGTGCCAGCAGTTTAGTGGGCAACTACGAGCAGTACTTC
-,TRBV5-6,TRBJ2-7,-,CASSSPGPPEQYF,TGTGCCAGCAGCTCCCCTGGACCCCCCGAGCAGTACTTC
-,TRBV28,TRBJ1-5,-,CASGQSNQPQHF,TGTGCCAGCGGTCAGAGCAATCAGCCCCAGCATTTT
few,TRBV25-1,TRBJ2-7,-,CASSEQGYEQYF,TGTGCCAGCAGTGAACAGGGCTACGAGCAGTACTTC
once,TRBV28,TRBJ1-1,-,CASSSPGSPRGAFF,TGTGCCAGCAGTTCCCCCGGGTCTCCTCGCGGGGCTTTCTTT
once,TRBV19,TRBJ2-1,-,CASSFLGTEQFF,TGTGCCAGTAGTTTCCTCGGGACAGAGCAGTTCTTC
-,TRBV30,TRBJ2-7,-,CAWSRGRWWGF,TGTGCCTGGAGTAGGGGCCGATGGTGGGGATTC
-,TRBV2,TRBJ2-3,TRBD2,CASSERAGGFTDTQYF,TGTGCCAGCAGTGAAAGGGCGGGGGGGTTCACAGATACGCAGTATTTT
-,TRBV11-2,TRBJ2-7,TRBD1,CAGSLMGQGDEQYF,TGTGCCGGAAGCTTAATGGGACAGGGGGACGAGCAGTACTTC
-,TRBV28,TRBJ2-7,-,CASSFPMVEQYF,TGTGCCAGCAGTTTCCCAATGGTCGAGCAGTACTTC
-,TRBV29-1,TRBJ2-1,TRBD1,CSALRDRAYNEQFF,TGCAGCGCCCTCAGGGACAGGGCATACAATGAGCAGTTCTTC
-,TRBV5-1,TRBJ2-1,TRBD2,CASSLAGGSNEQFF,TGCGCCAGCAGCCTAGCGGGAGGGAGCAATGAGCAGTTCTTC
once,TRBV20-1,TRBJ2-7,TRBD1,CSAQRQGEQYF,TGCAGTGCTCAGAGACAGGGAGAGCAGTACTTC
-,TRBV4-3,TRBJ1-2,-,CASSQYPGANYGYTF,TGCGCCAGCAGCCAATACCCAGGGGCAAACTATGGCTACACCTTC
-,TRBV5-6,TRBJ1-1,-,CASSWRGANTEAFF,TGTGCCAGCAGCTGGAGGGGGGCGAACACTGAAGCTTTCTTT
-,TRBV28,TRBJ1-2,-,CASSPPGAGSYGYTF,TGTGCCAGCAGTCCCCCCGGGGCGGGTTCCTATGGCTACACCTTC
-,TRBV5-6,TRBJ2-1,TRBD2,CASSLAASGSRLDEQFF,TGTGCCAGCAGCTTGGCCGCTAGCGGGAGTCGTCTGGATGAGCAGTTCTTC
-,TRBV29-1,TRBJ1-2,-,CSVEAGRSGGYTF,TGCAGCGTTGAAGCGGGGAGAAGCGGCGGCTACACCTTC
once,TRBV28,TRBJ2-7,-,CASSRRVHEQYF,TGTGCCAGCAGCCGACGGGTCCACGAGCAGTACTTC
-,TRBV19,TRBJ1-2,-,CASSIVRDRGYTF,TGTGCCAGTAGTATAGTCAGGGACCGCGGCTACACCTTC
-,TRBV28,TRBJ2-5,-,CATQRAPQETQYF,TGTGCCACCCAGCGGGCCCCCCAAGAGACCCAGTACTTC
-,TRBV15,TRBJ1-2,TRBD1,CATSRTYRGDYGYTF,TGTGCCACCAGCAGAACGTACAGGGGTGACTATGGCTACACCTTC
few,TRBV7-9,TRBJ1-5,-,CASSYGGDQPQHF,TGTGCCAGCAGCTACGGCGGGGATCAGCCCCAGCATTTT
-,TRBV5-4,TRBJ1-1,-,CASSPGGVATEAFF,TGTGCCAGCAGCCCGGGGGGGGTGGCCACTGAAGCTTTCTTT
-,TRBV2,TRBJ1-4,TRBD1,CASSSGTGDEKLFF,TGTGCCAGCTCTTCCGGGACAGGGGATGAAAAACTGTTTTTT
-,TRBV11-2,TRBJ2-7,-,CASSFLGLEQYF,TGTGCCAGCAGCTTCCTAGGACTTGAGCAGTACTTC
-,TRBV28,TRBJ2-3,-,CASSLLRVSTDTQYF,TGTGCCAGCAGTTTATTAAGGGTTAGCACAGATACGCAGTATTTT
-,TRBV28,TRBJ2-1,TRBD2,CASSSKRGTSGTLRSFF,TGTGCCAGCAGTTCAAAACGAGGGACTAGCGGGACGTTAAGGTCGTTCTTC
-,TRBV7-3,TRBJ2-1,-,CASSLNLNEQFF,TGTGCCAGCAGCTTAAACCTCAATGAGCAGTTCTTC
once,TRBV18,TRBJ1-5,-,CASSPNWNQPQHF,TGTGCCAGCTCACCGAACTGGAATCAGCCCCAGCATTTT
once,TRBV5-6,TRBJ2-7,-,CASSPTGVYEQYF,TGTGCCAGCAGCCCCACGGGAGTCTACGAGCAGTACTTC